Given below is one T cell receptor (beta chain) in context. These data belong to a study of relationships among human T cell subsets. The CDR3 sequence is 14 residues long. The trim removed 5 bases at V and 4 bases at J, leaving 8 bases unmatched. From germline, CDR1 is SGHAT and CDR2 FQNNGV. Semiquantitative ARM-PCR amplified T cell receptor alpha and beta CDR3 regions from mRNA. Exponential amplification used communal superprimers after tagged nested gene-specific primers in ARM-PCR. A single record per CDR3 protein comes from TCRdb applying MiXCR to the multiplex PCR reads. Of approximately 4,000 distinct CDR3 sequences detected, roughly 51% appear once; the ten largest clones hold 2.5% to 3.5%. Anti-CD294 bead selection, following depletion of CD4+CD56+ natural killer T cells, yielded the Th2 cells. Magnetic beads coated with subset-specific antibodies isolated the T cell subsets.

The sequencing input was CD4+ Th2 cells sorted from blood. The sequence came from a man in his forties in good health. The chain carries TRBV11-2 and TRBJ2-7; 7 bases are a match to TRBD1. CDR3 region: CASSKGQTQYEQYF. In nucleotides, the CDR3 is TGTGCCAGCAGCAAGGGACAGACTCAGTACGAGCAGTACTTC.